This T cell receptor beta chain was identified during a study of blood T cells in healthy people across ages. Study outcomes and limitations: Age brought a roughly linear fall in TCR beta diversity measured per million T cells.

A second PCR, run for roughly 6 to 11 cycles, used a sample-barcoded 5' primer plus a J-beta primer mix. TCRdb analysed the 5' RACE reads with MiXCR anew, one entry per CDR3 protein. This table has some 880,000 distinct CDR3 sequences, roughly 40% appearing once. This clonotype showed up many times. No antigen is known for it. The donors, healthy Caucasians from Russia, were aged about 6 to 95. Per-sample PBMC isolation yielded at least 6 million cells. The origin of this receptor is a man between 18 and 29 years old in good health. Sequencing input: blood.

CDR3 sequence reads: CASSGDGVGNSPLHF. CDR3 sequence (DNA): TGTGCCAGCAGCGGGGACGGAGTGGGGAATTCACCCCTCCACTTT. The rearrangement uses TRBV2 and TRBJ1-6; D perhaps matches TRBD1 (5 bases). This CDR3 has 15 amino acids. Germline V gene data show CDR1 as SNHLY and CDR2 as FYNNEI. The germline V and J ends were trimmed by 6 bases and 7 bases, with 16 bases remaining between them. The full variable domain, in which reference TRBV2 and TRBJ1-6 provide the parts outside the CDR3, is EPEVTQTPSHQVTQMGQEVILRCVPISNHLYFYWYRQILGQKVEFLVSFYNNEISEKSEIFDDQFSVERPDGSNFTLKIRSTKLEDSAMYFCASSGDGVGNSPLHFGNGTRLTVT.